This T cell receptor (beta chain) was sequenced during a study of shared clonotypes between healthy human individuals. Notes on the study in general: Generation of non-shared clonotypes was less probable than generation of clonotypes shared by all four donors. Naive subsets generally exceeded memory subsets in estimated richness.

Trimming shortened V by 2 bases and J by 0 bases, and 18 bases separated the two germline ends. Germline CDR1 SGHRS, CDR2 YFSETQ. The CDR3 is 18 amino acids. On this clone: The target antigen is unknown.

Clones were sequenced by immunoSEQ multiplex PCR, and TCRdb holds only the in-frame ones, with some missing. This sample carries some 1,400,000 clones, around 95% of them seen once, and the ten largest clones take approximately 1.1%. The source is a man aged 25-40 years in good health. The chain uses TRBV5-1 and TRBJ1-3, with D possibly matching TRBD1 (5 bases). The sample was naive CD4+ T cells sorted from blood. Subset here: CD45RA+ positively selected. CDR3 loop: CASSFAGEGPSSGNTIYF. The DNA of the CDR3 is TGCGCCAGCAGCTTTGCGGGCGAGGGACCGAGCTCTGGAAACACCATATATTTT.